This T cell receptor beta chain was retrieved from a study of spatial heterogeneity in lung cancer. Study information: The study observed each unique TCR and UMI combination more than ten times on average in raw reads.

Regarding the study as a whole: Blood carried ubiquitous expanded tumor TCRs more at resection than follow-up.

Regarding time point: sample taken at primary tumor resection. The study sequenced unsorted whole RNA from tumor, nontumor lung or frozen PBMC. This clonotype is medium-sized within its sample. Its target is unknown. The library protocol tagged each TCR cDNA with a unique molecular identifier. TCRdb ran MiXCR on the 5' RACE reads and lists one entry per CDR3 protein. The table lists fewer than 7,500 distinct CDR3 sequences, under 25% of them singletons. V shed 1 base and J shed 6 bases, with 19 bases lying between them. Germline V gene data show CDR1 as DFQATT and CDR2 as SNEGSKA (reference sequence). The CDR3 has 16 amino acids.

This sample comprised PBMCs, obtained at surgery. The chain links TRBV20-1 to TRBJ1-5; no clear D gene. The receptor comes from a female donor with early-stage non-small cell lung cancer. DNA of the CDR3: TGCAGTGCTAGAGCCCGATGGGTTCTATTCGGTCAGCCCCAGCATTTT. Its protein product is CSARARWVLFGQPQHF.